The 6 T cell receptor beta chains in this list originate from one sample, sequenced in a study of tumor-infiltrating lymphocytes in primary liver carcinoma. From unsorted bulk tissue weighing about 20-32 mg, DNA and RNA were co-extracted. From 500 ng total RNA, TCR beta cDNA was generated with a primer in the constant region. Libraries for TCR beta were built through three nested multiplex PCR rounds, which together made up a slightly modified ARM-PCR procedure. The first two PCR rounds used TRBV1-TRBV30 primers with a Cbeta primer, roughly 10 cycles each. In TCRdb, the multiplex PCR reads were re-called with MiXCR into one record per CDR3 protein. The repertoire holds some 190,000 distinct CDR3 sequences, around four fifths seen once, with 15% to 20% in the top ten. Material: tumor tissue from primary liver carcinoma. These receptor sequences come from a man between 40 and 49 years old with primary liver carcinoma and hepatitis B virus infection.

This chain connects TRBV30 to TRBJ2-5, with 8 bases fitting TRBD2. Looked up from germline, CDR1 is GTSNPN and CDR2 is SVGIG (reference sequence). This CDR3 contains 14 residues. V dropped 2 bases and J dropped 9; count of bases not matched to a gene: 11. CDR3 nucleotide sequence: TGTGCCTGGAGTCCCTGCAGCGGGAGTGAGGCCCAGTACTTC. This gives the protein CAWSPCSGSEAQYF.

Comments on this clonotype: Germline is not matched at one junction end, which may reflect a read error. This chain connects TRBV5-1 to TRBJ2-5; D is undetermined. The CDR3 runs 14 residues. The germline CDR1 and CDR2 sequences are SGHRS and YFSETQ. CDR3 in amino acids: CASSLDLNEETLYF. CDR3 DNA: TGCGCCAGCAGCTTGGATCTAAATGAAGAGACCCTGTACTTC.

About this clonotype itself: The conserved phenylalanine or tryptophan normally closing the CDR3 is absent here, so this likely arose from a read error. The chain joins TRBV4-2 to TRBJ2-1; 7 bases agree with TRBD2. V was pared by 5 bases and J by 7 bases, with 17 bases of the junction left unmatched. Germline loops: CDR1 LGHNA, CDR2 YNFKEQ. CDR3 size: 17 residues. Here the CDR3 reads CASSSPSTGGSRNEQFY. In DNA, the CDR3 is TGTGCCAGCAGCTCCCCCTCGACTGGCGGGAGTCGTAATGAGCAGTTCTAC.

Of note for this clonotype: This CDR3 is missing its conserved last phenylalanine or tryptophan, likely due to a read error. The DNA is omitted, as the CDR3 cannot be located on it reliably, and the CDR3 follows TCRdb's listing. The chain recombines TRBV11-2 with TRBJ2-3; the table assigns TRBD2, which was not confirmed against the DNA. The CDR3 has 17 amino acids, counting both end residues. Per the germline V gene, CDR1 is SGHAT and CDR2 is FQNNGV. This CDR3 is CTSTDQVSSGSSDTQYY.

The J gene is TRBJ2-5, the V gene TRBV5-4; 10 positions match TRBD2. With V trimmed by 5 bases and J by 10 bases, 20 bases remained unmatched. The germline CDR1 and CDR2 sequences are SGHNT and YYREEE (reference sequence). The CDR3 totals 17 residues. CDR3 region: CASSPTSGKIKGRRQYF. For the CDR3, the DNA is TGTGCCAGCAGTCCCACTAGCGGGAAAATTAAAGGGAGACGCCAGTACTTC. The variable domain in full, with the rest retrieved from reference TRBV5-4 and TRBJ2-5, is ETGVTQSPTHLIKTRGQQVTLRCSSQSGHNTVSWYQQALGQGPQFIFQYYREEENGRGNFPPRFSGLQFPNYSSELNVNALELDDSALYLCASSPTSGKIKGRRQYFGPGTRLLVL.

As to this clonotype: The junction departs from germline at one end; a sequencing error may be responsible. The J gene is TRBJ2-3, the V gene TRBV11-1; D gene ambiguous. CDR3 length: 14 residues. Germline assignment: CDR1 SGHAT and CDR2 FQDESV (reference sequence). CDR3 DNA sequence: TGCGCCAGCAGTCCTAAGGGCCCGTTTGATAGGCAGTACTTT. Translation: CASSPKGPFDRQYF.